This record covers a single T cell receptor (beta chain). V gave up 6 bases and J gave up 0 bases; unmatched junction bases: 4. Germline CDR1 and CDR2: SGHDN and FVKESK. The CDR3 covers 15 residues. The source of the sample is a study of cytomegalovirus exposure and HLA in healthy donors. With 60 Vbeta and 13 Jbeta primers, the PCR was carried out. Assay: immunoSEQ multiplex PCR; the TCRdb copy retains only in-frame clones and omits some. The sample lists about 160,000 clones, about 80% occurring once. Material for sequencing was PBMCs. This sequence was found in a man between 18 and 29 years old in good health and CMV-seropositive. The chain employs TRBV14 and TRBJ2-7, with TRBD2 matching 11 bases. The CDR3 region has the DNA TGTGCCAGCAGACGTAGCGGGAGGGGCTCCTACGAGCAGTACTTC. This encodes CASRRSGRGSYEQYF. The variable domain in full, completed from reference TRBV14 and TRBJ2-7, reads EAGVTQFPSHSVIEKGQTVTLRCDPISGHDNLYWYRRVMGKEIKFLLHFVKESKQDESGMPNNRFLAERTGGTYSTLKVQPAELEDSGVYFCASRRSGRGSYEQYFGPGTRLTVT.